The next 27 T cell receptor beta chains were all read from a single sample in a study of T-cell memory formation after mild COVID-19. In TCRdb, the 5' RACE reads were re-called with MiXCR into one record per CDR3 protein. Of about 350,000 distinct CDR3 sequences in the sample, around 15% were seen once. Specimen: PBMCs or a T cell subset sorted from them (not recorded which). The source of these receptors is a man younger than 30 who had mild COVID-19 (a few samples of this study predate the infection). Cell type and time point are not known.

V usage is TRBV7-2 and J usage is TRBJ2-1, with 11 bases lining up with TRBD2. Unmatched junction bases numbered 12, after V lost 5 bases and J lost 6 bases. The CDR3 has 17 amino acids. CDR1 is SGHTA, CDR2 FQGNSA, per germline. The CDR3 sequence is CASSPFLLTSGGNEQFF. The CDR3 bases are TGTGCCAGCAGCCCATTTCTCCTAACTAGCGGGGGCAATGAGCAGTTCTTC.

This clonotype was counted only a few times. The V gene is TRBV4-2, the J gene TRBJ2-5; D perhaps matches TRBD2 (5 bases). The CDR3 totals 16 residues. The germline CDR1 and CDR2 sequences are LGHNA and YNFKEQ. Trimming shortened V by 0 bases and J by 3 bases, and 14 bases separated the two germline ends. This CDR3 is CASSQDPGSAEETQYF. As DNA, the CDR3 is TGTGCCAGCAGCCAAGATCCTGGCTCAGCGGAAGAGACCCAGTACTTC.

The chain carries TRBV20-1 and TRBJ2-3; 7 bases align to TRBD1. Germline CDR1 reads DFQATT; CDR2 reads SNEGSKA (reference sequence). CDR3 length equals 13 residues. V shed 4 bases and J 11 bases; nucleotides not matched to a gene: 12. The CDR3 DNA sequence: TGCAGTGCTAATCCCGGGCCCGGGACAGAGCAGTATTTT. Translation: CSANPGPGTEQYF.

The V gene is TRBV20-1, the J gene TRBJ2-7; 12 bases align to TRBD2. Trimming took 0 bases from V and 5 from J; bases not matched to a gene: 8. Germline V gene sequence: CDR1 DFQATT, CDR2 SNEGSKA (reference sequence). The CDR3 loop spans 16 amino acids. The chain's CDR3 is CSARDHLAGGLHEQYF. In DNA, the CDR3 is TGCAGTGCTAGAGACCACCTAGCGGGGGGGCTCCACGAGCAGTACTTC.

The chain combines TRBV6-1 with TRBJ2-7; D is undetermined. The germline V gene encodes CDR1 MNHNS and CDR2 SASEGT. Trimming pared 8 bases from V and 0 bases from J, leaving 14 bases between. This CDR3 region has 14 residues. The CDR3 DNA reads TGTGCCAGCCTTGAAATCCCCGCCTCCTACGAGCAGTACTTC. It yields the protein CASLEIPASYEQYF.

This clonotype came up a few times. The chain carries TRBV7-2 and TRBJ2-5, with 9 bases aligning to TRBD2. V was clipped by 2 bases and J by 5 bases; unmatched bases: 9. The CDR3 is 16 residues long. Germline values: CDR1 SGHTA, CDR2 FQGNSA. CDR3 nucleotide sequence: TGTGCCAGCAGCTTATGGCGGGGGGGCCTCGGGGAGACCCAGTACTTC. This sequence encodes CASSLWRGGLGETQYF.

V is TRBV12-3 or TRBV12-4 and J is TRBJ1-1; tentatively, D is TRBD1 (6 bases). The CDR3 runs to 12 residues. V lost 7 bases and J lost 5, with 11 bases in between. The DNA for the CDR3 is TGTGCCAGCACCTTAACAGGGACTGAAGCTTTCTTT. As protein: CASTLTGTEAFF.

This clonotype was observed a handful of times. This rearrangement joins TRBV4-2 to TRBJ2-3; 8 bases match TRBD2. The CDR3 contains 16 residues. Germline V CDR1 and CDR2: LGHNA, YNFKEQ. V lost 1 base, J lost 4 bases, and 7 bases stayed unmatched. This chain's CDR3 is CASSQAGTRAADTQYF. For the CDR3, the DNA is TGTGCCAGCAGCCAAGCCGGGACTAGGGCCGCAGATACGCAGTATTTT.

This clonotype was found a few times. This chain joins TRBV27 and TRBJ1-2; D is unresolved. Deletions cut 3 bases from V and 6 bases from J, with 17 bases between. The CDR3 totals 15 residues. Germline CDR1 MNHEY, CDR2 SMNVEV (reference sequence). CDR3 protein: CASSFRAAMGHGYTF. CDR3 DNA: TGTGCCAGCAGTTTCCGGGCGGCGATGGGCCATGGCTACACCTTC.

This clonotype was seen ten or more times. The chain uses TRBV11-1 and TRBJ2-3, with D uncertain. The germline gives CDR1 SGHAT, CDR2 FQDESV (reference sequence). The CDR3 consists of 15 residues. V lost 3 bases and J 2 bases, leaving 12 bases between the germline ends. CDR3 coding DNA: TGTGCCAGCAGCTTCACTCGCCTCTTCACAGATACGCAGTATTTT. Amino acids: CASSFTRLFTDTQYF.

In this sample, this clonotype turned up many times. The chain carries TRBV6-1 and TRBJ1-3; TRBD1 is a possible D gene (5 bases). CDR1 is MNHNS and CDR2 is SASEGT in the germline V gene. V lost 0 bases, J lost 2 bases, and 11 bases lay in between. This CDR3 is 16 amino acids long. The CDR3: CASSEARGLAGNTIYF. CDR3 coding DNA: TGTGCCAGCAGTGAAGCGAGGGGATTAGCTGGAAACACCATATATTTT.

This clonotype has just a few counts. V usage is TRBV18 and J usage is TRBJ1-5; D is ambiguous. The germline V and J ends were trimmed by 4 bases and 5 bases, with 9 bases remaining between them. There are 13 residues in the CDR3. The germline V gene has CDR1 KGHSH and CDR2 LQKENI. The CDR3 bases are TGTGCCAGCTCACGTGACTTAGATCAGCCCCAGCATTTT. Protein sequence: CASSRDLDQPQHF. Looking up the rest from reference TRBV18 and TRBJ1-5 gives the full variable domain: NAGVMQNPRHLVRRRGQEARLRCSPMKGHSHVYWYRQLPEEGLKFMVYLQKENIIDESGMPKERFSAEFPKEGPSILRIQQVVRGDSAAYFCASSRDLDQPQHFGDGTRLSIL.

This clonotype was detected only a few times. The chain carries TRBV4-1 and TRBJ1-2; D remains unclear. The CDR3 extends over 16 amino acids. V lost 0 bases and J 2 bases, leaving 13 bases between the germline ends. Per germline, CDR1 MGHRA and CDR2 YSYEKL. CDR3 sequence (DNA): TGCGCCAGCAGCCAAGATCAGAGGCCTCGGAACTATGGCTACACCTTC. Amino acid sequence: CASSQDQRPRNYGYTF.

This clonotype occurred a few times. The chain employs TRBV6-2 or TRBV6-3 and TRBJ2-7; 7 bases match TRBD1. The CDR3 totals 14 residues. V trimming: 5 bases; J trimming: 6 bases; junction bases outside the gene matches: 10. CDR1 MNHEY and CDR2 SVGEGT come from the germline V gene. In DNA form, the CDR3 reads TGTGCCAGCAGTCCTCGGACAGGACCTGCCGAGCAGTACGTC. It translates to CASSPRTGPAEQYV.

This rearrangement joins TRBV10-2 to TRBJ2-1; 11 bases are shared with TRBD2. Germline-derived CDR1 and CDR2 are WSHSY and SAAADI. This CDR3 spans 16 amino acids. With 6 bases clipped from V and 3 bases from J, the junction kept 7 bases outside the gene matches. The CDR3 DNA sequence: TGCGCCAGCAGGACGACTAGCGGGGACTACTACAATGAGCAGTTCTTC. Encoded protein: CASRTTSGDYYNEQFF.

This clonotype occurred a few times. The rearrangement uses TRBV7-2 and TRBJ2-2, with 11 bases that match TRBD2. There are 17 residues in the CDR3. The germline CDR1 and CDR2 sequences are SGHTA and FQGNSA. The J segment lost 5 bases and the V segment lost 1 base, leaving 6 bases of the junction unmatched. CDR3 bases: TGTGCCAGCAGCTTAGGCCTAGCGGGGGGAAAAACCGGGGAGCTGTTTTTT. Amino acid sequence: CASSLGLAGGKTGELFF.

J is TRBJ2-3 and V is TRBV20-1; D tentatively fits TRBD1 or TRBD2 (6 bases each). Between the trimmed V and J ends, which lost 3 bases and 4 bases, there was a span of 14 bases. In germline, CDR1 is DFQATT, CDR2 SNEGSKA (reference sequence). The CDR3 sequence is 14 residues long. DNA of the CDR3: TGCAGTGCTAGTTGGGGGGCATCGGCAGATACGCAGTATTTT. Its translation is CSASWGASADTQYF.

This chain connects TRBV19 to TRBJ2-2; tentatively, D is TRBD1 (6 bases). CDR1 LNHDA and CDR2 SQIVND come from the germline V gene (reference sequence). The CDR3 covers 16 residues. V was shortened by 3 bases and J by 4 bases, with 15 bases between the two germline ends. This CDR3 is CASSILWDTSTGELFF. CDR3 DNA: TGTGCCAGTAGTATTCTTTGGGACACATCCACCGGGGAGCTGTTTTTT. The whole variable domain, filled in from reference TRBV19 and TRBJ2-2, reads DGGITQSPKYLFRKEGQNVTLSCEQNLNHDAMYWYRQDPGQGLRLIYYSQIVNDFQKGDIAEGYSVSREKKESFPLTVTSAQKNPTAFYLCASSILWDTSTGELFFGEGSRLTVL.

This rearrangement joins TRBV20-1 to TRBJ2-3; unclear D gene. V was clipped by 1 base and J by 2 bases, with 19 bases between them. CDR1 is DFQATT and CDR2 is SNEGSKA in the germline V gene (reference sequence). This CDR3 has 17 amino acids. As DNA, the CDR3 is TGCAGTGCTAGAGCTCACTCCCTCCAGGAACCCACAGATACGCAGTATTTT. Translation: CSARAHSLQEPTDTQYF.

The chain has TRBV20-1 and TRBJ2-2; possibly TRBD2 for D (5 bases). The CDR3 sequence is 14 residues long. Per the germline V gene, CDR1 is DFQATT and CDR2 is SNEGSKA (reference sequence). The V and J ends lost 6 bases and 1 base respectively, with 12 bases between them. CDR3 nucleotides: TGCAGTGCCGGCTCGGGGATGAACACCGGGGAGCTGTTTTTT. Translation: CSAGSGMNTGELFF.

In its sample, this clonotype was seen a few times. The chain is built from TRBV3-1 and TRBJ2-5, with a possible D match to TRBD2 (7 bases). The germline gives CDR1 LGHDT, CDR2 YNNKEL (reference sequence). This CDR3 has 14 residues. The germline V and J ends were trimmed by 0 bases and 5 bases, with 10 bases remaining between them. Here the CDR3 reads CASSQDSGGETQYF. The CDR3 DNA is TGTGCCAGCAGCCAAGATTCGGGGGGCGAGACCCAGTACTTC.

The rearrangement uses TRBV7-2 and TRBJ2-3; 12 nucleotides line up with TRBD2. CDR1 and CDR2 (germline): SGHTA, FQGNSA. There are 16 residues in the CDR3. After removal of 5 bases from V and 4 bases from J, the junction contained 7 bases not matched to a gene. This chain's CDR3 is CASSPFLAGGADTQYF. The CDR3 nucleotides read TGTGCCAGCAGCCCCTTCCTAGCGGGGGGGGCAGATACGCAGTATTTT.

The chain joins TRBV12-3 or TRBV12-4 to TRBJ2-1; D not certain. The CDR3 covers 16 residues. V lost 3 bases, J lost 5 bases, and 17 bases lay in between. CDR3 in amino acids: CASSFRLDLPHNEQFF. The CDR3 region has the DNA TGTGCCAGCAGTTTCCGACTGGACCTCCCCCACAATGAGCAGTTCTTC.

The CDR3 sequence: CSASPSQGMSNQPQHF. The CDR3 coding sequence is TGCAGTGCTTCTCCTTCGCAGGGAATGAGCAATCAGCCCCAGCATTTT. This chain connects TRBV20-1 to TRBJ1-5; the D gene is possibly TRBD1 (5 bases). Trimming shortened V by 5 bases and J by 1 base, and 18 bases separated the two germline ends. CDR1 DFQATT and CDR2 SNEGSKA come from the germline V gene (reference sequence). The CDR3 length is 16 residues.

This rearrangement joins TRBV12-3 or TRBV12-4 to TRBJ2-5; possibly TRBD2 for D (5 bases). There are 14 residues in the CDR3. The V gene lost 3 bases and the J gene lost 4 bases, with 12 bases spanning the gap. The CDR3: CASSLAASRETQYF. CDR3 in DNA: TGTGCCAGCAGTTTGGCGGCTAGCCGAGAGACCCAGTACTTC.

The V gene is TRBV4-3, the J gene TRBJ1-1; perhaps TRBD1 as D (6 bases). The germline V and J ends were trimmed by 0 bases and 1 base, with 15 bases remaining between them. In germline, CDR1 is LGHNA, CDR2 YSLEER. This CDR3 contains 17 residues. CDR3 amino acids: CASSQDPATGSNTEAFF. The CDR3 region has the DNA TGCGCCAGCAGCCAAGATCCGGCGACAGGATCGAACACTGAAGCTTTCTTT.

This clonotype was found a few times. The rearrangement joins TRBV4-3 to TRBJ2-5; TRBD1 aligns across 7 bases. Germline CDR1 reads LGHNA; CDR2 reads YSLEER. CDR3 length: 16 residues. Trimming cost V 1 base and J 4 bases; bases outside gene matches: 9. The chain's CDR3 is CASSQGQGYTRETQYF. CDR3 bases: TGCGCCAGCAGCCAAGGACAGGGTTACACCAGAGAGACCCAGTACTTC.